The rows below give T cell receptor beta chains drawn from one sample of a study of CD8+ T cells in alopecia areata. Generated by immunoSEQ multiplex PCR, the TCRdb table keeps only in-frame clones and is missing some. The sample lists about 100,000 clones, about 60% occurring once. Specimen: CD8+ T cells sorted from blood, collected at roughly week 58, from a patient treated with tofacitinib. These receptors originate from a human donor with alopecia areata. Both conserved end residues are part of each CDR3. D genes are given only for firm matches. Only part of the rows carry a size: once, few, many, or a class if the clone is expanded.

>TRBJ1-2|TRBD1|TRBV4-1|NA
TGCGCCAGCAGCCAAGGGGGACAGGGGGGAGGAGGCTACACCTTC
CASSQGGQGGGGYTF
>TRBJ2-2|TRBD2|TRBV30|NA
TGTGCCTGGAGTTCAACTAGCGGGGGGTCGGGCACCGGGGAGCTGTTTTTT
CAWSSTSGGSGTGELFF
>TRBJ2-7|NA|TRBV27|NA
TGTGCCAGCGGTTCCGGAGGGGACGAGCAGTACTTC
CASGSGGDEQYF
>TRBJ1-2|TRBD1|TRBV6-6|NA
TGTGCCAGCAGTTACGGACAGGGGGATTATGGCTACACCTTC
CASSYGQGDYGYTF
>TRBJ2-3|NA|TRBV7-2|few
TGTGCCAGCAGCCAAACAGGACCCAGCACAGATACGCAGTATTTT
CASSQTGPSTDTQYF
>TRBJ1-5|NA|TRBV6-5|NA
TGTGCCAGCAGAGGACGGAATAGCAATCAGCCCCAGCATTTT
CASRGRNSNQPQHF
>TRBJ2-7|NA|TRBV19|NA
TGTGCCAGTAGTGACTCCTACGAGCAGTACTTC
CASSDSYEQYF
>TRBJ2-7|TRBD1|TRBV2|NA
TGTGCCAGCAGTAAAGGACAGGGGGTAGGAGAGCAGTACTTC
CASSKGQGVGEQYF
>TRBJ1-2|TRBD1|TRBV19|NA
TGTGCCAGTAGTATTTCGGGACAGGGGATGGCCGGCTACACCTTC
CASSISGQGMAGYTF
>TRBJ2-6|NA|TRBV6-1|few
TGTGCCAGCAGTGCAGGGCCTGGGGCCAACGTCCTGACTTTC
CASSAGPGANVLTF
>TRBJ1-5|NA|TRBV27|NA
TGTGCCAGCAGTCCCTCGGACCCTCAGCCCCAGCATTTT
CASSPSDPQPQHF
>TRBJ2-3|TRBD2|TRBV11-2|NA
TGTGCCAGCAGCCGAATACTAGCGGGGCAAGATACGCAGTATTTT
CASSRILAGQDTQYF
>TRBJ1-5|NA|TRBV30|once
TGTGCCTGGAGTCTGGGGGGGGGCAATCAGCCCCAGCATTTT
CAWSLGGGNQPQHF
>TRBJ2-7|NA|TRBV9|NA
TGTGCCAGCAGCGCTGGTTACGAGCAGTACTTC
CASSAGYEQYF
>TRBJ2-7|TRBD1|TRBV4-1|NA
TGCGCCAGCAGCCCAGCACGGACAGGGCTCTCCTACGAGCAGTACTTC
CASSPARTGLSYEQYF
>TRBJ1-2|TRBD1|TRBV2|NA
TGTGCCAGCGATAACCGGGACAGGCTGACTTATGGCTACACCTTC
CASDNRDRLTYGYTF
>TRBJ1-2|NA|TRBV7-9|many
TGTGCCAGCAGTCAGAAAAGCAGGGAGTCGGGCTATGGCTACACCTTC
CASSQKSRESGYGYTF
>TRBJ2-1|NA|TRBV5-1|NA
TGCGCCAGCAGCTTACCTCGGGGATACAATGAGCAGTTCTTC
CASSLPRGYNEQFF
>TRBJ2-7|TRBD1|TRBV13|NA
TGTGCCAGCAGCTTCTGGGACAGCTCCTACGAGCAGTACTTC
CASSFWDSSYEQYF
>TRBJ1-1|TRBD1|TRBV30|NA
TGTGCCTGGGAACCAGGGGGCATCACTGAAGCTTTCTTT
CAWEPGGITEAFF
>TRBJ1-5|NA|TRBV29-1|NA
TGCAGCGGGTGGGACACTGACAATCAGCCCCAGCATTTT
CSGWDTDNQPQHF
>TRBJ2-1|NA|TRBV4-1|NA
TGCGCCAGCAGCCAAGATGGAACTAGTGACGATGAGCAGTTCTTC
CASSQDGTSDDEQFF
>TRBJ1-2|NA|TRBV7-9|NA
TGTGCCAGCAGCCCCGGACATCCTAACTATGGCTACACCTTC
CASSPGHPNYGYTF
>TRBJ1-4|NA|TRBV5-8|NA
TGTGCCAGCAGCCGTGGGACGGCAACTAATGAAAAACTGTTTTTT
CASSRGTATNEKLFF
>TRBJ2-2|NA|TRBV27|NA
TGTGCCAGCAGTTTAGGGGGTGGGACCGGGGAGCTGTTTTTT
CASSLGGGTGELFF
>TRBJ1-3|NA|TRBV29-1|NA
TGCAGCGTCATGACGGGGGAAGGTGACAACACCATATATTTT
CSVMTGEGDNTIYF
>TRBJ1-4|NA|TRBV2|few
TGTGCCACCAACAACCAGGAGGACGAAAAACTGTTTTTT
CATNNQEDEKLFF
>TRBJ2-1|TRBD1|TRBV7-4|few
TGTGCCAGCAGCCCCGGGACAGGGGCCTACAATGAGCAGTTCTTC
CASSPGTGAYNEQFF
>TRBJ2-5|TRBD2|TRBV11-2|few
TGTGCCAGCAGCTCCTCTAGCGGGGGGGCCTCAGAGACCCAGTACTTC
CASSSSSGGASETQYF
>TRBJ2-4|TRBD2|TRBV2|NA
TGTGCCAGCGGGGGGGAGAAAAACATTCAGTACTTC
CASGGEKNIQYF
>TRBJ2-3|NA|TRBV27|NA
TGTGCCAGCAGTCCCACCGCCCCCACAGGTTCAGATACGCAGTATTTT
CASSPTAPTGSDTQYF
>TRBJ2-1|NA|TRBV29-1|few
TGCAGCGTTTTACACAATGAGCAGTTCTTC
CSVLHNEQFF
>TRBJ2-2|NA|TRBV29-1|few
TGCAGCGCCCGCGGCAGAACCGGGGAGCTGTTTTTT
CSARGRTGELFF
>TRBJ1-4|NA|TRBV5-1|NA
TGCGCCAGCAGCTCAACCCTGGGACGGAATAATGAAAAACTGTTTTTT
CASSSTLGRNNEKLFF
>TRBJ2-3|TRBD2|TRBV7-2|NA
TGTGCCAGCATCCTAGCGGGGGGTACAGATACGCAGTATTTT
CASILAGGTDTQYF
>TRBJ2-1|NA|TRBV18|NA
TGTGCCAGCTCACCACCGGGACGACAGGGAGGGTACAATGAGCAGTTCTTC
CASSPPGRQGGYNEQFF
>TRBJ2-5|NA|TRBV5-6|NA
TGTGCCAGCAGCTTGCAGGGAGTAGAGACCCAGTACTTC
CASSLQGVETQYF
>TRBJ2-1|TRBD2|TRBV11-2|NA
TGTGCCAGCAGCTCCCCTCGCGGGGGGCCCTCCTACAATGAGCAGTTCTTC
CASSSPRGGPSYNEQFF